The sequence of this T cell receptor beta chain was determined in a study of shared clonotypes between healthy human individuals. General study findings and limits: The donor pool, a small one, limited the genetic and exposure-history diversity represented.

Points on this clone: Its specificity is unknown.

This CDR3 is 17 amino acids long. The V gene end was trimmed by 3 bases and the J gene end by 3 bases; junction bases not matched to a gene: 10. CDR1 and CDR2 (germline): KGHSH, LQKENI. Under the authors' procedure: Filtering differed, since immunoSEQ gave only junction sequences and no quality scores. Sequencing was performed with immunoSEQ multiplex PCR; in TCRdb, only in-frame clones are kept and a portion is missing. The D gene and trimming were derived from the DNA, and the V and J assignments and clone size from that table. The sample shows some 1,400,000 clones, roughly 96% of them seen only once. Investigators divided CD4+ cells into CD45RA+ naive and CD45RA-negative memory subsets.

Sequencing was done on a sample of naive CD4+ T cells sorted from blood. The subset: CD45RA+ positively selected. The sequence came from a man aged 25-45 years in good health. The chain recombines TRBV18 with TRBJ2-5; 10 nucleotides match TRBD2. In DNA form, the CDR3 reads TGTGCCAGCTCACCCGGAGCCCTAGGACTAGCGGAAGAGACCCAGTACTTC. Residues: CASSPGALGLAEETQYF.